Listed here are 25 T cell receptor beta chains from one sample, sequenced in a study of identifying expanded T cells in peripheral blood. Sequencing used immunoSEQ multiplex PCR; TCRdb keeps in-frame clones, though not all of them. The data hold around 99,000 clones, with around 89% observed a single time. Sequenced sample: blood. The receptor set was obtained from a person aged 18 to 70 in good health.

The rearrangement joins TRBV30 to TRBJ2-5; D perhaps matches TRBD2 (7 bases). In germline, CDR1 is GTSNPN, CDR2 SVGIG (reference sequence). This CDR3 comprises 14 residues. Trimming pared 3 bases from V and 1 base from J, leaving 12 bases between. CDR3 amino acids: CAWRKRGGQETQYF. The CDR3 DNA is TGTGCCTGGAGGAAGAGGGGGGGCCAAGAGACCCAGTACTTC.

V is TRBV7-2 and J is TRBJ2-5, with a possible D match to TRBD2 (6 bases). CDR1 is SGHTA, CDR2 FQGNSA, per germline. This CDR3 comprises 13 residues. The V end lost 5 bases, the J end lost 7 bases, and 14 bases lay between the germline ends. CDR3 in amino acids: CASSPAMEGTQYF. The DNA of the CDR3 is TGTGCCAGCAGCCCCGCTATGGAGGGGACCCAGTACTTC. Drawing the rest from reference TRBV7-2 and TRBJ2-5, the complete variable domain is GAGVSQSPSNKVTEKGKDVELRCDPISGHTALYWYRQSLGQGLEFLIYFQGNSAPDKSGLPSDRFSAERTGGSVSTLTIQRTQQEDSAVYLCASSPAMEGTQYFGPGTRLLVL.

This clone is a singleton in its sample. CDR3 sequence reads: CASSPSGHHNEKLFF. The DNA of the CDR3 is TGTGCCAGTAGTCCATCGGGGCACCATAATGAAAAACTGTTTTTT. The chain is built from TRBV19 and TRBJ1-4, with D possibly being TRBD1 (5 bases). The CDR3 extends over 15 amino acids. V was shortened by 5 bases and J by 4 bases, with 14 bases between the two germline ends. Germline V lookup: CDR1 LNHDA, CDR2 SQIVND (reference sequence).

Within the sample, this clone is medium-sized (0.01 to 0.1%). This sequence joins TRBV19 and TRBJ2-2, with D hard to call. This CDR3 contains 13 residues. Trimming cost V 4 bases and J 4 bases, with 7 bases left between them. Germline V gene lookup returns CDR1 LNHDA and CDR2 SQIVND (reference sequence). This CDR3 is CASSNPSTGELFF. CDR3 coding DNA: TGTGCCAGTAGTAATCCGAGCACCGGGGAGCTGTTTTTT.

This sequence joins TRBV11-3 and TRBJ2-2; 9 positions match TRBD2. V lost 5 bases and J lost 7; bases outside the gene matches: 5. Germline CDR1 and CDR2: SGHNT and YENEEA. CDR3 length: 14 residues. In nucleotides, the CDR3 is TGTGCCAGCAGCCCGCGGGGGGGAGACGGGGAGCTGTTTTTT. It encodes CASSPRGGDGELFF.

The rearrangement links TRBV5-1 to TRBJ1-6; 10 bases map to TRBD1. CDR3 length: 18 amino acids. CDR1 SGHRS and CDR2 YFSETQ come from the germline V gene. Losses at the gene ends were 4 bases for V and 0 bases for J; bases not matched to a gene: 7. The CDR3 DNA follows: TGCGCCAGCAGCGAGGGACAGGGGATGAGCTCCTATAATTCACCCCTCCACTTT. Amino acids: CASSEGQGMSSYNSPLHF.

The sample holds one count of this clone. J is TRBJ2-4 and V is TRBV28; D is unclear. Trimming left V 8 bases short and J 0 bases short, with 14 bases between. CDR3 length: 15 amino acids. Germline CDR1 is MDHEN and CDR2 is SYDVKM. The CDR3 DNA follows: TGTGCCAGCTCAAAAAGCGCTCTAGCCAAAAACATTCAGTACTTC. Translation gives CASSKSALAKNIQYF.

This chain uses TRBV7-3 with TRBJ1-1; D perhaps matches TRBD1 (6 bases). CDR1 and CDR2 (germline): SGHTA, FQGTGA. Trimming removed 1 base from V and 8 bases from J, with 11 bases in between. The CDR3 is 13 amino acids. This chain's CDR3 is CASSLNSGGEAFF. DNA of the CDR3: TGTGCCAGCAGCTTAAATTCCGGGGGCGAAGCTTTCTTT.

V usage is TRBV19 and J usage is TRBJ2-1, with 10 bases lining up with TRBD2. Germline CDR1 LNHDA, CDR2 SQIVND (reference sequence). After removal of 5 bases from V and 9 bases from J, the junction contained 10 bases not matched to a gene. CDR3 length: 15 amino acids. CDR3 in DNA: TGTGCCAGTAGTCTGGGGCTAGCGGGAGCCCGTGAGCAGTTCTTC. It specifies CASSLGLAGAREQFF.

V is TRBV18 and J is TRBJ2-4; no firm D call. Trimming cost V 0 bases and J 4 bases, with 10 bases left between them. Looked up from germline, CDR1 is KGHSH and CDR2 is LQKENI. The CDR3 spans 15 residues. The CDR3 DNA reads TGTGCCAGCTCACCACCGGGTCAGGCGAAAAACATTCAGTACTTC. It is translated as CASSPPGQAKNIQYF.

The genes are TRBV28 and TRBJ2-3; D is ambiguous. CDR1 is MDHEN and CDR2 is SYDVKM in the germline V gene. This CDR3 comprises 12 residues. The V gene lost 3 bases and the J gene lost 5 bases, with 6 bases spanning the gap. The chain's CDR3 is CASSFGRDTQYF. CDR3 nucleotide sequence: TGTGCCAGCAGTTTTGGTAGAGATACGCAGTATTTT. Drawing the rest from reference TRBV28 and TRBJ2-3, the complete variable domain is DVKVTQSSRYLVKRTGEKVFLECVQDMDHENMFWYRQDPGLGLRLIYFSYDVKMKEKGDIPEGYSVSREKKERFSLILESASTNQTSMYLCASSFGRDTQYFGPGTRLTVL.

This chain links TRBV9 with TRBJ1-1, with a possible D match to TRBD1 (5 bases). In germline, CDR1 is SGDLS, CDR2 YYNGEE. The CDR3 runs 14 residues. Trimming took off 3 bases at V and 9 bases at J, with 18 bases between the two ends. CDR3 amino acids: CASSAAPGRDQAFF. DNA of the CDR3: TGTGCCAGCAGCGCCGCCCCGGGCAGGGACCAAGCTTTCTTT.

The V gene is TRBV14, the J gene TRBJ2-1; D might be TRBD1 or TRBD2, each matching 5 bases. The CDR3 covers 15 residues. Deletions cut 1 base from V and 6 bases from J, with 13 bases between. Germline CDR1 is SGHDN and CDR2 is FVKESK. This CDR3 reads CASSQALGVSNEQFF. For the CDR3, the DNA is TGTGCCAGCAGCCAAGCCCTGGGGGTAAGCAATGAGCAGTTCTTC.

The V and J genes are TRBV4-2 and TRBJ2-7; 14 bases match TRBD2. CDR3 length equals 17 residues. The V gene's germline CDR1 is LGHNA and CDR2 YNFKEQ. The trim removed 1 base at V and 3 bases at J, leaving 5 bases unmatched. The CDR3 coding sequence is TGTGCCAGCAGCCAAGGAGTCGGGACTAGCGGGAGCTACGAGCAGTACTTC. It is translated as CASSQGVGTSGSYEQYF.

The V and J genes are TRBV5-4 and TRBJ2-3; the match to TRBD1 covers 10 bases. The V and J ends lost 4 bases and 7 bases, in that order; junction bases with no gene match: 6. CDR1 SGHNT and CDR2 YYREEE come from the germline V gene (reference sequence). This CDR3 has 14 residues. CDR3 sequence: CASSGQGVSNTQYF. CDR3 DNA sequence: TGTGCCAGCAGCGGACAGGGGGTTTCGAATACGCAGTATTTT.

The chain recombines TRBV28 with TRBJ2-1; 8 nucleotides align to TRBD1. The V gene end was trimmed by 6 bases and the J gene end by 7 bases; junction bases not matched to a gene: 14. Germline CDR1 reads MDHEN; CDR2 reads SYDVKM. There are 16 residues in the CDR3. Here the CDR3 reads CASSAGQGLPANEQFF. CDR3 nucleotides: TGTGCCAGCAGCGCCGGACAGGGACTCCCTGCTAATGAGCAGTTCTTC. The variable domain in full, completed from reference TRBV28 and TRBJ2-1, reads DVKVTQSSRYLVKRTGEKVFLECVQDMDHENMFWYRQDPGLGLRLIYFSYDVKMKEKGDIPEGYSVSREKKERFSLILESASTNQTSMYLCASSAGQGLPANEQFFGPGTRLTVL.

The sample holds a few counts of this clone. In DNA form, the CDR3 reads TGCGCCAGCAGTGCTTGGACTAGTACCGGGGAGCTGTTTTTT. As protein: CASSAWTSTGELFF. This sequence joins TRBV10-2 and TRBJ2-2, with 7 bases identical to TRBD2. The CDR3 spans 14 residues. J was trimmed by 5 bases and V by 4 bases; bases with no gene match: 4. CDR1 and CDR2 (germline): WSHSY, SAAADI.

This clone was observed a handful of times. CDR3 bases: TGTGCCAGCAGTTCCGGGACAACTAACTATGGCTACACCTTC. Translation gives CASSSGTTNYGYTF. This chain links TRBV6-6 with TRBJ1-2; maybe TRBD1 (6 bases). The CDR3 is 14 amino acids. Germline V gives CDR1 MNHNY, CDR2 SVGAGI (reference sequence). Trimming took 4 bases from V and 0 from J, leaving 9 bases between them.

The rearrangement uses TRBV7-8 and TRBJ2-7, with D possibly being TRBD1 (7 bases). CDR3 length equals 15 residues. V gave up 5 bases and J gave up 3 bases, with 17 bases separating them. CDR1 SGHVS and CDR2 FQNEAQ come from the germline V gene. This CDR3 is CASSPGRDSGYEQYF. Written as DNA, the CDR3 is TGTGCCAGCAGCCCAGGGCGGGACAGCGGCTACGAGCAGTACTTC.

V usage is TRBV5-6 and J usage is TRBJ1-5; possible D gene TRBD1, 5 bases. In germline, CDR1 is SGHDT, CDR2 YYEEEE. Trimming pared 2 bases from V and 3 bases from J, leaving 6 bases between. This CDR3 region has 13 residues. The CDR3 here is CASSFGANQPQHF. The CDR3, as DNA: TGTGCCAGCAGCTTCGGGGCCAATCAGCCCCAGCATTTT.

CDR3 nucleotide sequence: TGTGCCAGCAGGGGACAGGGGGGATATGGCTACACCTTC. Amino acids: CASRGQGGYGYTF. The gene calls are TRBV2 and TRBJ1-2, with TRBD1 matching over 11 bases. V lost 6 bases to trimming and J lost 5 bases; unmatched junction nucleotides: 2. Germline lookup yields CDR1 SNHLY and CDR2 FYNNEI. This CDR3 spans 13 amino acids.

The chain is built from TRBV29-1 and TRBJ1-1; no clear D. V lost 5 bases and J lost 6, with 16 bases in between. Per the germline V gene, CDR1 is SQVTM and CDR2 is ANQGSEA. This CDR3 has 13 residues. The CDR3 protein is CSVRQGGGAEAFF. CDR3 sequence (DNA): TGCAGCGTTCGCCAAGGAGGCGGGGCTGAAGCTTTCTTT.

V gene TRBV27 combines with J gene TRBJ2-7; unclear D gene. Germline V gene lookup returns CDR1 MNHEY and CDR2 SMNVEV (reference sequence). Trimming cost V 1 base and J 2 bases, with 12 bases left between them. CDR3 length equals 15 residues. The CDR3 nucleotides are TGTGCCAGCAGTTTATTCCCCGGTTTAGCCTACGAGCAGTACTTC. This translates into CASSLFPGLAYEQYF.

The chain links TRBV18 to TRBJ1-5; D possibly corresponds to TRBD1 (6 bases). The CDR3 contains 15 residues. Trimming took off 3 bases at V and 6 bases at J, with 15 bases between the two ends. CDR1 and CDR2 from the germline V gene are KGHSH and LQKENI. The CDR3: CASSPNSDSLQPQHF. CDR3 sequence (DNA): TGTGCCAGCTCACCCAATTCGGACAGTCTTCAGCCCCAGCATTTT. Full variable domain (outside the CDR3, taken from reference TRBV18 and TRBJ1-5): NAGVMQNPRHLVRRRGQEARLRCSPMKGHSHVYWYRQLPEEGLKFMVYLQKENIIDESGMPKERFSAEFPKEGPSILRIQQVVRGDSAAYFCASSPNSDSLQPQHFGDGTRLSIL.

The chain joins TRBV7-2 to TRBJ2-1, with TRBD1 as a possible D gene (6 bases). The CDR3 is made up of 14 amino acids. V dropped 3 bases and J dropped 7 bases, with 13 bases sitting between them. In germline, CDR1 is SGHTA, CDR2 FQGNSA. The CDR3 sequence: CASSFAGQTNEQFF. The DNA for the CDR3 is TGTGCCAGCAGCTTTGCAGGACAGACGAATGAGCAGTTCTTC.